The rows below give T cell receptor beta chains drawn from one sample of a study of control samples from healthy donors and cancer patients. Clones were sequenced by immunoSEQ multiplex PCR, and TCRdb holds only the in-frame ones, with some missing. In the table there are about 160,000 clones, 85% to 95% of which are singletons. The sequencing sample was made of blood. The receptors stem from a woman in her 40s in good health. The CDR3 runs from the conserved cysteine through the conserved F or W. The listing skips clone size in some rows; elsewhere it reads once, few, many or a size class.

TRBV6-5,-,TRBJ1-1,CASSPAAATGIF
TRBV7-6,-,TRBJ1-2,CASRPSPGQGVRGYTF
TRBV6-2/TRBV6-3,-,TRBJ2-1,CASSYSRGRGEQFF
TRBV27,-,TRBJ2-6,CASSTPRWGANVLTF
TRBV24-1,-,TRBJ2-6,CATSDPQGASGANVLTF
TRBV7-2,-,TRBJ1-1,CASSYRAWEAFF
TRBV4-3,-,TRBJ1-2,CASSQDGAGTGLYGYTF
TRBV30,-,TRBJ2-6,CACNKGRVRGANVLTF
TRBV19,-,TRBJ2-7,CASSIVGNAHEQYF
TRBV19,-,TRBJ1-1,CASTPAVPGGAFF
TRBV7-2,-,TRBJ1-5,CASSGGGNQPQHF
TRBV4-2,-,TRBJ1-2,CASSQEGTRGDYGYTF
TRBV19,-,TRBJ2-1,CASSIRYRGQQFF
TRBV2,-,TRBJ1-1,CASSDFGRAGWYTEAFF
TRBV5-4,-,TRBJ1-5,CASSSFNQPQHF
TRBV6-5,-,TRBJ2-1,CASRPGLAGAYEQFF
TRBV10-2,-,TRBJ1-1,CASSEQGVNTEAFF
TRBV4-1,-,TRBJ1-2,CASSQVTVNYGYTF
TRBV23-1,-,TRBJ1-2,CASSQQRDRGNYGYTF
TRBV7-8,-,TRBJ1-4,CASSPSRTDNEKLFF
TRBV6-2/TRBV6-3,-,TRBJ1-6,CASNPTGDGIPPLHF
TRBV29-1,-,TRBJ2-1,CSVEVTQDNEQFF
TRBV11-2,few,TRBJ1-2,CASSLDREAYGYTF
TRBV5-1,-,TRBJ2-2,CASSLNRELGELFF
TRBV20-1,-,TRBJ2-1,CSAEKLPEQFF
TRBV7-9,many,TRBJ2-7,CASSLLSETSYEQYF
TRBV30,once,TRBJ1-2,CAWSVHRAYGYTF
TRBV7-2,-,TRBJ2-7,CASSPSSSFRTDEQYF
TRBV29-1,-,TRBJ1-3,CSVWTSGNTIYF
TRBV6-1,-,TRBJ2-5,CASRGRDGQETQYF
TRBV6-5,-,TRBJ1-5,CASRTTTGQPQHF
TRBV9,-,TRBJ2-7,CASSAGQASYEQYF
TRBV13,-,TRBJ1-6,CASSLRGGQNSPLHF
TRBV7-3,-,TRBJ1-1,CASSLSGTNTEAFF
TRBV6-1,-,TRBJ1-1,CASSESGTVNTEAFF
TRBV29-1,-,TRBJ2-3,CSVDSLEGGTDTQYF
TRBV6-5,-,TRBJ2-5,CATHSGGETQYF